This TCR beta chain stems from a study of CD8 T cells in Susac syndrome. Germline V gives CDR1 MNHEY, CDR2 SVGAGI. This CDR3 contains 13 residues. V gave up 4 bases and J gave up 2 bases, with 8 bases separating them. cDNA came from around 0.5 to 1 ug RNA primed by random hexamers. By means of immunoSEQ multiplex PCR, TCR beta CDR3 spanning 54 Vbeta and 13 Jbeta underwent amplification. Each CDR3 protein is one row after TCRdb ran MiXCR on the immunoSEQ multiplex PCR reads. This sample carries approximately 170,000 distinct CDR3 sequences, about 90% of them seen once, and the ten largest clones take more than 0.07%. CD8+ and CD4+ T cells from blood underwent TCR beta sequencing. Matching for age and sex applied to the controls, who were healthy donors. Study conclusions and caveats: The TCR sequencing and HLA analysis in the study involved a relatively small number of individuals, as the study acknowledged.

Comment on this clonotype: Its target is not known.

This clonotype was obtained from a human donor in good health. The chain recombines TRBV6-5 with TRBJ1-2; D remains unclear. Sequencing input: CD4+ T cells from PBMCs. CDR3 in amino acids: CASSSQSNYGYTF. CDR3 bases: TGTGCCAGCAGTTCGCAATCAAACTATGGCTACACCTTC.